Listed below are T cell receptor beta chains from one sample, sequenced in a study of early T cells in non-severe SARS-CoV-2 infection. A single record per CDR3 protein comes from TCRdb applying MiXCR to the 5' RACE reads. The repertoire has tens of thousands of distinct CDR3 sequences, about a tenth of them found once; the top ten carry roughly 20%. Sequencing was done on a sample of whole blood. The receptors here all came from an adult who was a healthcare worker with PCR-confirmed SARS-CoV-2 infection or an uninfected control (not recorded which). The CDR3 runs from the conserved cysteine through the conserved F or W. A D gene is named only where the DNA matches it firmly. Some rows mark clone size as missing; the rest say once, few, many or name a class of expanded clone.

>TRBJ1-4|many|TRBV20-1|NA
CSARRGSTNEKLFF
TGCAGTGCTAGAAGGGGCTCAACTAATGAAAAACTGTTTTTT
>TRBJ1-1|NA|TRBV3-1|TRBD1
CASSQSRQGVSGTEAFF
TGTGCCAGCAGCCAATCAAGACAGGGAGTATCTGGGACTGAAGCTTTCTTT
>TRBJ2-3|NA|TRBV4-1|NA
CASSQEQRSTDTQYF
TGCGCCAGCAGCCAAGAACAGAGGTCCACAGATACGCAGTATTTT
>TRBJ2-7|many|TRBV29-1|NA
CSVEGHSTYEQYF
TGCAGCGTTGAAGGACACTCGACCTACGAGCAGTACTTC
>TRBJ1-6|few|TRBV3-1|NA
CASRGRSSPLHF
TGTGCCAGCAGGGGTAGGAGTTCACCCCTCCACTTT
>TRBJ2-7|NA|TRBV2|TRBD2
CASGVRIAGPYEQYF
TGTGCCAGCGGAGTGAGGATAGCGGGTCCCTACGAGCAGTACTTC
>TRBJ1-5|few|TRBV29-1|NA
CSDTPEHF
TGCAGCGATACCCCTGAGCATTTT
>TRBJ1-2|many|TRBV3-1|TRBD1
CASSPDRGIYGYTF
TGTGCCAGCAGCCCGGACAGGGGAATTTATGGCTACACCTTC
>TRBJ2-3|many|TRBV12-3/TRBV12-4|TRBD2
CASSLIGGAAQYF
TGTGCCAGCAGTTTAATCGGGGGGGCGGCGCAGTATTTT
>TRBJ2-3|NA|TRBV2|NA
CASSYESGGTDTQYF
TGTGCCAGCAGTTATGAGTCGGGGGGCACAGATACGCAGTATTTT
>TRBJ2-7|few|TRBV3-1|TRBD1
CASSKSGQNYEQYF
TGTGCCAGCAGCAAATCGGGACAGAACTACGAGCAGTACTTC
>TRBJ2-1|few|TRBV6-2/TRBV6-3|NA
CASRGDGGILNEQFF
TGTGCCAGCAGGGGGGACGGCGGGATACTAAATGAGCAGTTCTTC
>TRBJ2-7|few|TRBV9|TRBD2
CASSVGLAGREQYF
TGTGCCAGCAGCGTGGGACTAGCGGGGCGGGAGCAGTACTTC
>TRBJ1-2|many|TRBV6-2/TRBV6-3|TRBD1
CASTDRGGYGYTF
TGTGCCAGCACCGACAGGGGAGGGTATGGCTACACCTTC
>TRBJ1-6|few|TRBV2|NA
CASSERGQNNSPLHF
TGTGCCAGCAGTGAACGCGGCCAGAATAATTCACCCCTCCACTTT
>TRBJ2-7|NA|TRBV11-2|NA
CASSLVPPPGEQYF
TGTGCCAGCAGCTTAGTCCCCCCCCCTGGGGAGCAGTACTTC
>TRBJ2-1|many|TRBV9|TRBD2
CASSVVSGGLNEQFF
TGTGCCAGCAGCGTAGTGTCGGGGGGACTCAATGAGCAGTTCTTC
>TRBJ1-6|few|TRBV6-2/TRBV6-3|NA
CASSRSYNSPLHF
TGTGCCAGCTCGCGCTCCTATAATTCACCCCTCCACTTT
>TRBJ1-2|NA|TRBV29-1|TRBD1
CSVECRGLECGYGYTF
TGCAGCGTTGAGTGCAGGGGGCTAGAATGTGGGTATGGCTACACCTTC
>TRBJ1-6|few|TRBV5-4|TRBD1
CASSLEGGSSISPLHF
TGTGCCAGCAGCTTGGAAGGGGGCAGCTCAATTTCACCCCTCCACTTT
>TRBJ2-3|many|TRBV20-1|NA
CSGRGTDTQYF
TGCAGTGGTAGGGGCACAGATACGCAGTATTTT
>TRBJ1-2|few|TRBV6-2/TRBV6-3|TRBD1
CASSIRQGGYGYTF
TGTGCCAGCAGCATACGACAGGGGGGCTATGGCTACACCTTC
>TRBJ1-1|few|TRBV12-3/TRBV12-4|NA
CASSWVDTEAFF
TGTGCCAGCAGTTGGGTAGACACTGAAGCTTTCTTT
>TRBJ2-7|NA|TRBV11-1|NA
CASSLDGSSYEQYF
TGTGCCAGCAGTCTCGACGGTAGCTCCTACGAGCAGTACTTC
>TRBJ2-5|many|TRBV5-1|NA
CASSLVVGETQYF
TGCGCCAGCAGCCTTGTGGTCGGGGAGACCCAGTACTTC
>TRBJ1-3|NA|TRBV3-1|TRBD1
CASGTGSFSGNTIYF
TGTGCCAGCGGGACAGGGTCCTTCTCTGGAAACACCATATATTTT
>TRBJ2-2|NA|TRBV5-5|NA
CASSLGVGITGELFF
TGTGCCAGCAGCTTGGGTGTAGGGATCACCGGGGAGCTGTTTTTT
>TRBJ2-7|many|TRBV28|NA
CASSSGLVYEQYF
TGTGCCAGCAGTTCGGGGTTAGTCTACGAGCAGTACTTC
>TRBJ1-1|many|TRBV7-9|NA
CASRESGDTEAFF
TGTGCCAGCAGGGAAAGCGGAGACACTGAAGCTTTCTTT
>TRBJ2-1|many|TRBV2|TRBD2
CASITASGASKQFF
TGTGCCAGCATAACGGCTAGCGGGGCCTCTAAGCAGTTCTTC
>TRBJ1-6|many|TRBV19|NA
CASSTGIRSPLHF
TGTGCCAGTAGTACAGGGATACGTTCACCCCTCCACTTT
>TRBJ2-7|NA|TRBV5-1|TRBD2
CASSLGLAGNSYEQYF
TGCGCCAGCAGCTTAGGACTAGCGGGGAACTCCTACGAGCAGTACTTC
>TRBJ2-3|NA|TRBV7-8|TRBD2
CASSFLAGGLDTQYF
TGTGCCAGCAGCTTCTTAGCGGGGGGCCTGGATACGCAGTATTTT
>TRBJ1-6|few|TRBV4-1|NA
CASSEHSYNSPLHF
TGCGCCAGCAGCGAACACTCCTATAATTCACCCCTCCACTTT
>TRBJ1-6|NA|TRBV3-1|NA
CASSQYRGSSPLHF
TGTGCCAGCAGCCAATATAGGGGAAGTTCACCCCTCCACTTT
>TRBJ1-2|NA|TRBV10-3|NA
CAISESAPTNYGYTF
TGTGCCATCAGTGAGTCGGCACCTACGAACTATGGCTACACCTTC
>TRBJ1-1|few|TRBV27|NA
CASSPYSGNTEAFF
TGTGCCAGCAGCCCCTACTCGGGGAACACTGAAGCTTTCTTT
>TRBJ2-3|many|TRBV12-3/TRBV12-4|NA
CASGRGVLTDTQYF
TGTGCCAGCGGCAGGGGGGTCCTCACAGATACGCAGTATTTT